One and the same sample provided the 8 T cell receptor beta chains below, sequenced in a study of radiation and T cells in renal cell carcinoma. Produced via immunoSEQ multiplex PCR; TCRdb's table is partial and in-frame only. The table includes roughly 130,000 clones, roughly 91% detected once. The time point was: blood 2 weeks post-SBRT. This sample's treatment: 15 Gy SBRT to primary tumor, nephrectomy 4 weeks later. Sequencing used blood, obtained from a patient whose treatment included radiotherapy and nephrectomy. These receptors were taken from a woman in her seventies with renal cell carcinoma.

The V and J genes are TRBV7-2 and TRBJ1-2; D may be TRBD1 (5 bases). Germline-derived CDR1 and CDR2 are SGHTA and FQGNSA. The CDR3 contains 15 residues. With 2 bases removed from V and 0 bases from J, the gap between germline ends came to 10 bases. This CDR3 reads CASSLPDTANYGYTF. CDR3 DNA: TGTGCCAGCAGCTTACCGGACACGGCTAACTATGGCTACACCTTC.

Here the CDR3 reads CASGGQKAKNIQYF. CDR3 DNA sequence: TGTGCCAGCGGGGGACAAAAAGCCAAAAACATTCAGTACTTC. The chain recombines TRBV11-1 with TRBJ2-4, with D possibly matching TRBD1 (6 bases). The CDR3 is made up of 14 amino acids. Germline loops: CDR1 SGHAT, CDR2 FQDESV (reference sequence). Trimming took 8 bases from V and 0 from J, leaving 11 bases between them.

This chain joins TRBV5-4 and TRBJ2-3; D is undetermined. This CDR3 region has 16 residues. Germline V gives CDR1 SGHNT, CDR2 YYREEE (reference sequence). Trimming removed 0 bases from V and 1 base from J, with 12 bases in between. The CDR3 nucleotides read TGTGCCAGCAGCTTGGCATCGGGTCGGGGCACAGATACGCAGTATTTT. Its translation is CASSLASGRGTDTQYF.

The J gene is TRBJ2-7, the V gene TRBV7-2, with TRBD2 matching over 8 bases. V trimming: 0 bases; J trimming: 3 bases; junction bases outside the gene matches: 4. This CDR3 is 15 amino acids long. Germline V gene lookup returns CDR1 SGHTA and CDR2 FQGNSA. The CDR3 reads CASSLAPGTSYEQYF. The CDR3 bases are TGTGCCAGCAGCTTAGCTCCCGGGACTAGCTACGAGCAGTACTTC.

The CDR3 DNA follows: TGTGCCAGCAGCTTCCAAAACACTGAAGCTTTCTTT. Amino acids: CASSFQNTEAFF. This chain uses TRBV5-6 with TRBJ1-1; D gene ambiguous. This CDR3 region has 12 residues. V was shortened by 2 bases and J by 2 bases, with 4 bases between the two germline ends. CDR1 is SGHDT and CDR2 is YYEEEE in the germline V gene.

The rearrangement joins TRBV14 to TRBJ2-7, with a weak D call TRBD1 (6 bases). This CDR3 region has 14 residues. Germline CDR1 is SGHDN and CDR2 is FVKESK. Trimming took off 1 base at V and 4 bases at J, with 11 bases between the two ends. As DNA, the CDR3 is TGTGCCAGCAGCCAAGCTCTGAGGGGGTACGAGCAGTACTTC. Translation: CASSQALRGYEQYF.

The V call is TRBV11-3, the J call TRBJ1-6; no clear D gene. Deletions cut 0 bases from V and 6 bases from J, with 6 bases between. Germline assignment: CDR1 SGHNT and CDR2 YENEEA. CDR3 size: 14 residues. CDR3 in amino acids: CASSLEGGNSPLHF. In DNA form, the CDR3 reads TGTGCCAGCAGCTTAGAAGGCGGTAATTCACCCCTCCACTTT.

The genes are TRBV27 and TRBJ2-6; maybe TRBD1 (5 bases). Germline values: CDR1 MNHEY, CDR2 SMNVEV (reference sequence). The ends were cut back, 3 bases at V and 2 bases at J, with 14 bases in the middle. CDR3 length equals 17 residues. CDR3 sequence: CASSFQGKVTGANVLTF. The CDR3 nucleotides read TGTGCCAGCAGTTTCCAGGGTAAGGTGACTGGGGCCAACGTCCTGACTTTC.